This T cell receptor beta chain was documented in a study of shared clonotypes between healthy human individuals. The V and J ends lost 5 bases and 7 bases respectively, with 12 bases between them. The germline CDR1 and CDR2 sequences are MDHEN and SYDVKM. The CDR3 is 13 residues long. It was at deep level that the assay was run. Libraries were prepared by immunoSEQ multiplex PCR; TCRdb keeps only in-frame clonotypes and omits some of them. The sample has more than 2 million clones, under 97% seen once. The sample taken for sequencing was naive CD4+ T cells sorted from blood. Described subset: CD45RA+ positively selected. The TCR comes from a young man in good health. This chain links TRBV28 with TRBJ1-5; the D gene is possibly TRBD1 (6 bases). This CDR3 is CASSDRNGQPQHF. CDR3 DNA: TGTGCCAGCAGTGACAGGAACGGGCAGCCCCAGCATTTT.